Below, one T cell receptor beta chain is given with its context. Its antigen is undetermined. These data come from a study of cytomegalovirus exposure and HLA in healthy donors. The germline gives CDR1 MNHNY, CDR2 SVGAGI (reference sequence). The CDR3 has 13 amino acids. V was cut by 0 bases and J by 7 bases, with 7 bases left in between. The study, taken as a whole, reports: For most subjects, TCR beta sequences were reported to predict HLA-A and HLA-B alleles with accuracy. Confirmation was obtained in vitro that a few CMV-associated chains are specific for CMV antigens. Altogether, 150 to 200 TCR beta chains were recorded as cytomegalovirus-associated.

The PCR ran on 60 Vbeta and 13 Jbeta primers. The protocol was immunoSEQ multiplex PCR, while the TCRdb copy is restricted to in-frame clones and leaves out a portion. The profile covers 160,000 or so clones, with over 80% appearing a single time and over 1.5% taken by the ten largest. Sequences were obtained from PBMCs. This clonotype was sampled from a woman aged 18-30 years in good health and CMV-seronegative. This chain connects TRBV6-6 to TRBJ1-5; no clear D. CDR3 amino acids: CASSYSPPQPQHF. CDR3 DNA sequence: TGTGCCAGCAGTTACTCCCCTCCCCAGCCCCAGCATTTT.